This T cell receptor (beta chain) was found in a study of cytomegalovirus exposure and HLA in healthy donors (TCRdb year 2017). About the study as a whole: According to an earlier analysis of 587 of the donors, about 190 million T cells yielded 90 million to 130 million unique TCR beta sequences and less than 300 Gb of sequence data. Roughly 300 gigabases of sequencing data and roughly 81 million unique TCR sequences made up an early release that covered approximately 650 HLA-typed donors. Among the approximately 420 genotyped donors, approximately 77% belonged to the genetic ancestry cluster associated with self-reported Caucasian donors. The aim of the study was to test whether cataloging public T cell receptors could identify signatures of past pathogen exposure. The study profiled the T cell repertoires of under 850 subjects by immunosequencing and related them to cytomegalovirus serostatus. Along with the roughly 670-subject first cohort, a separate validation cohort of over a hundred different subjects was used. To predict cytomegalovirus infection status, the study brought together high-throughput TCR immunosequencing, statistical association of individual TCRs with disease status, and machine learning. To study patterns of TCR occurrence, a later analysis re-analyzed previously published TCR beta repertoires from under 750 donors and added high-resolution HLA genotyping. In the later analysis, no new phenotypic data were used to find candidate immune exposures; instead, reliance was placed on TCR beta sequences and their occurrence across donors. In an earlier analysis of around 540 of the donors, high-throughput TCR beta sequencing was used to judge whether each TCR beta V gene segment behaved as functional or pseudogenic. Donor age, sex, ethnicity and CMV serostatus were collected together with the repertoire data. A later genetic analysis took genome-wide SNP genotypes for about 55% of the roughly 670 donors and used that subset as a discovery cohort. All discovery cohort repertoires had been generated using a single sequencing platform. HLA typing included class I and class II loci at four-digit resolution. The number of donors typed differed by locus, with 629-630 for A, B, C, DRB1 and DQB1, roughly 520 for DQA1, over 600 for DPA1, and around 460 for DPB1. Four to six DR-DQ haplotypes were handled as single units for association and clustering, since linkage in the cohort was strong. Across around 400 genotyped donors of the cohort, an average of about 200,000 unique TCR beta nucleotide sequences per donor were sequenced, and about a sixth of those sequences were non-productive.

The cohort comprised 666 healthy bone marrow donors. All cohort members were sampled while nominally healthy, although unrecorded immune exposures were likely present. The donor was CMV seropositive and was included in the group of 250 to 300 seropositive cohort members. Each donor provided a peripheral blood sample, and peripheral blood mononuclear cells were used for TCR beta sequencing. The Qiagen DNeasy Blood Extraction Kit was used to extract genomic DNA from the blood cell samples. Inclusive of the bounding cysteine and phenylalanine, the CDR3 is 15 residues long. The sequence is cut down to CDR3 DNA, 45 bases in frame from base 1. The germline V end is reduced by 5 bases and the J end by 2 bases; junction bases left unmatched: 5. From the germline V gene, CDR1 is SGHTA and CDR2 is FQGNSA. Receptor libraries were prepared by the immunoSEQ multiplex PCR assay. For the multiplex PCR, a mixture combining 60 forward primers for TCR Vbeta segments and 13 reverse primers for TCR Jbeta segments was used. Amplification of the CDR3 region of rearranged TCR beta genes was performed with a multiplex PCR assay on genomic DNA. On the Illumina HiSeq System, the amplified TCR beta libraries were sequenced as 87-base-pair reads. In the original analysis: In a later analysis, around 80 million unique TCR beta chains were counted across the roughly 670 repertoires, and roughly 11 million of these chains were shared by at least two donors. Raw reads were error-corrected and collapsed into unique sequences by a nearest-neighbor algorithm in which closely related sequences were merged to remove PCR and sequencing errors. To assign V, D and J gene segments, CDR3 sequences were aligned to IMGT reference sequences. Each retained sequence needed at least a six-nucleotide match to both a V gene segment and a J gene segment. Rearrangements were called productive when the CDR3 lacked stop codons and stayed in frame with V and J; all others were non-productive. CDR3 was defined according to IMGT convention as the region running from the second conserved V-encoded cysteine to the conserved J-encoded phenylalanine. In an earlier analysis of around 540 of the donors, sequences lacking an unambiguous match to a single V gene segment were excluded. In an earlier analysis of 587 of the donors, a V segment was called functional when productive rearrangements were above 56.7%, and segregating when the standard deviation between donors exceeded 5%. A statistical classification framework was built for diagnosing cytomegalovirus status from the catalog of TCR beta chain sequences. In a later analysis, TCR nucleotide sequences were compared against IMGT/GENE-DB human TR gene sequences so that V and J genes could be assigned. Using the TCRdist pipeline, a later analysis assigned CDR3 sequences along with most-parsimonious VDJ recombination scenarios. A later analysis defined each TCR beta chain by its CDR3 amino acid sequence plus V-gene family, and excluded reads lacking a unique V-gene family. To address suspected cross-contamination and a sequencing artifact, a later analysis removed approximately 590 highly shared, low-generation-probability nucleotide sequences. A later analysis calculated a clonal expansion index for each public chain from normalized within-repertoire ranks of inferred template counts. In a later analysis, generation probabilities were computed with a VDJ recombination model fitted to out-of-frame rearrangements, and the resulting probabilities were checked against IGoR. Hypergeometric tests were used in a later analysis to score TCR-TCR, TCR-HLA and TCR-CMV co-occurrence, with a repertoire-size bias correction applied to the TCR pairs. To estimate false discovery rates, a later analysis permuted the HLA or CMV assignments 20 times. In a later analysis, co-occurring TCRs were grouped with DBSCAN, and TCRdist sequence similarity was added when clustering was performed within HLA-allele-positive subsets. Co-occurrence clustering excluded repertoires with fewer than 30,000 or more than 120,000 public chains, plus five with anomalous nucleotide sharing. TCRdb took over this immuneACCESS table, retaining in-frame rearrangements with V and J assigned. Such tables are incomplete; in checked studies, under half of the missing clones stem from an unresolved V gene, and the remainder is unexplained. V and J calls and clone size follow that table, whereas D and trimming were derived from the DNA. In all, the sample holds almost 200,000 clones, and 79% of those were seen once. 4% to 4.5% of the sample rests with the top ten.

What the research found in general, with its limitations: In both the original and validation cohorts, the classifier was reported to diagnose cytomegalovirus status with high specificity and sensitivity. Specific HLA alleles were associated with 15,000 to 20,000 TCR beta sequences at a false discovery rate of 0.05 in a later analysis. Presence/absence analyses assumed roughly uniform sequencing depth across donors, an assumption that may not hold. A cluster of highly shared sequence variants was judged likely to be a technical artifact of the sequencing pipeline. For the cohort, immune exposure information was limited to CMV serostatus. According to a later analysis, most CMV-associated TCR beta chains appeared to be HLA-restricted, and the HLA associations seemed to be driven largely by CMV exposure. According to a later analysis, parvovirus B19, influenza, CMV and Epstein-Barr virus appeared linked to several top co-occurrence clusters. According to a later genetic analysis, donors in an Asian-associated ancestry cluster had fewer N-insertions in productive TCRs than the approximately 650-donor mean. The cohort was sequenced for TCR beta chains only, and without alpha or paired-chain data the features that could be detected were limited. According to the authors, the approach could potentially be generalized to other disease states and immunological phenotypes. A later analysis found that HLA-associated TCR beta chains were more clonally expanded and had lower generation probabilities than equally common non-associated chains. A later genetic analysis associated a missense DCLRE1C variant with V-gene and J-gene trimming of TCR beta chains, and an independent cohort replicated the association. In vitro tests confirmed that a few of the cytomegalovirus-associated TCR beta chains recognize cytomegalovirus antigens. The study gave a list of 150 to 200 TCR beta chains associated with cytomegalovirus. When HLA alleles, especially DR and DQ, strongly co-occurred, attributing TCR associations to individual alleles was difficult. Most TCR sequences were seen in very few donors, while some public TCRs were found in many individuals. Linkage disequilibrium might explain the correlated functional status among segregating V segments, but an unknown experimental factor could not be excluded. A further reported finding was that TCR beta sequences accurately predicted the HLA-A and HLA-B alleles for most subjects in the first cohort. Because HLA typing was missing for some donors at each locus, association tests included only the typed subset. The earlier analysis of 587 of the donors excluded roughly 17 rarely observed V segments, including chromosome 9 orphons, because counts were too low. A later analysis found that TCR association rates varied across HLA loci, with DRB1 alleles showing the most associated TCRs and HLA-C alleles the fewest. Because the 87-base-pair reads could not distinguish some IMGT-functional V segments, including TRBV6-2 and TRBV6-3, those segments were excluded. An earlier analysis of roughly 570 of the donors showed that most TCR beta V segments appeared in productive rearrangements either about 90% or about 30% of the time, which broadly matched IMGT annotations.

Concerning this clone itself: Its specific antigen is unknown. Base-call qualities are not available, and no considerably larger clone is one nucleotide away.

The sequenced sample consisted of PBMCs. This receptor was obtained from a woman in her 30s in good health and CMV-seropositive. The rearrangement joined TRBV7-2 to TRBJ1-5, with 8 bases aligning to TRBD1. The nucleotide sequence is TGTGCCAGCAGCCCAGGACAGGGTGGCAATCAGCCCCAGCATTTT. It translates as CASSPGQGGNQPQHF.